A selection of T cell receptor beta chains follows, all from one sample in a study of Graves' ophthalmopathy and Graves' hyperthyroidism. Each CDR3 protein gets one entry after TCRdb re-called the multiplex PCR reads with MiXCR. The data hold more than 300,000 distinct CDR3 sequences, with about a sixth observed a single time. Material: peripheral blood. All receptors come from an adult woman with stable Graves' hyperthyroidism. CDR3s include the opening cysteine and the closing phenylalanine or tryptophan. Each record gives: V gene, D gene, clone size, J gene, CDR3 DNA, CDR3 protein. A D gene is named only where the DNA matches it firmly. The size entry is marked missing in some rows and otherwise reads once, few, many or a size class.

v_gene: TRBV11-2; d_gene: -; abundance: many; j_gene: TRBJ1-1; CDR3nt: TGTGCCAGCAGCTTAGGCAATTGGAACACTGAAGCTTTCTTT; CDR3aa: CASSLGNWNTEAFF
v_gene: TRBV11-2; d_gene: -; abundance: -; j_gene: TRBJ2-5; CDR3nt: TGTGCCAGCAGCTCCCCGGACAGTAACCCTGAGACCCAGTACTTC; CDR3aa: CASSSPDSNPETQYF
v_gene: TRBV29-1; d_gene: -; abundance: many; j_gene: TRBJ2-7; CDR3nt: TGCAGCGTTGGTACCAGCGCCTACGAGCAGTACTTC; CDR3aa: CSVGTSAYEQYF
v_gene: TRBV11-1; d_gene: TRBD1; abundance: many; j_gene: TRBJ1-1; CDR3nt: TGTGCCAGCAGCTTATTGACAGGGGGCTATAAAATTTGGACTGAAGCTTTCTTT; CDR3aa: CASSLLTGGYKIWTEAFF
v_gene: TRBV7-6; d_gene: TRBD1; abundance: many; j_gene: TRBJ1-3; CDR3nt: TGTGCCAGCAGCCGGGACAGGGGCTCTGGAAACACCATATATTTT; CDR3aa: CASSRDRGSGNTIYF
v_gene: TRBV20-1; d_gene: -; abundance: -; j_gene: TRBJ2-7; CDR3nt: TGCAGTGCTAGAGAACAAAGCGGCAGGGCCCCCTACGAGCAGTACTTC; CDR3aa: CSAREQSGRAPYEQYF
v_gene: TRBV6-5; d_gene: -; abundance: many; j_gene: TRBJ2-7; CDR3nt: TGTGCCAGCAGTTACTCGGGGGACACTGCCTACGAGCAGTACTTC; CDR3aa: CASSYSGDTAYEQYF
v_gene: TRBV5-1; d_gene: TRBD1; abundance: many; j_gene: TRBJ2-2; CDR3nt: TGCGCCAGCAGCACCGGACAGGGTTGGACCGGGGAGCTGTTTTTT; CDR3aa: CASSTGQGWTGELFF
v_gene: TRBV29-1; d_gene: TRBD2; abundance: many; j_gene: TRBJ2-7; CDR3nt: TGCAGCGTTGAAGCGGGAGGGTACGAGCAGTACTTC; CDR3aa: CSVEAGGYEQYF
v_gene: TRBV6-5; d_gene: -; abundance: many; j_gene: TRBJ1-2; CDR3nt: TGTGCCAGCAGTTACTCGGGGTCAGGGGGCTACACCTTC; CDR3aa: CASSYSGSGGYTF
v_gene: TRBV6-2/TRBV6-3; d_gene: TRBD1; abundance: many; j_gene: TRBJ2-6; CDR3nt: TGTGCCAGCATCCTGGACAGGGGAAGAGGTGGGGCCAACGTCCTGACTTTC; CDR3aa: CASILDRGRGGANVLTF
v_gene: TRBV2; d_gene: -; abundance: many; j_gene: TRBJ2-2; CDR3nt: TGTGCCAGCACCTATAGCGGAATCCTCCCGACCGGGGAGCTGTTTTTT; CDR3aa: CASTYSGILPTGELFF
v_gene: TRBV18; d_gene: -; abundance: -; j_gene: TRBJ2-2; CDR3nt: TGTGCCAGCTCACCACGCTTGGAGCTTTACGGGGAGCTGTTTTTT; CDR3aa: CASSPRLELYGELFF
v_gene: TRBV28; d_gene: TRBD1; abundance: few; j_gene: TRBJ2-2; CDR3nt: TGTGCCGGACAGGGGACCAACACCGGGGAGCTGTTTTTT; CDR3aa: CAGQGTNTGELFF
v_gene: TRBV11-2; d_gene: TRBD1; abundance: many; j_gene: TRBJ2-7; CDR3nt: TGTGCCAGCAGCTTGACCGGAACAGGGGTACGTGGCGAGCAGTACTTC; CDR3aa: CASSLTGTGVRGEQYF
v_gene: TRBV19; d_gene: -; abundance: many; j_gene: TRBJ2-2; CDR3nt: TGTGCCTCCGGGGTGTCCCACGGGGAGCTGTTTTTT; CDR3aa: CASGVSHGELFF
v_gene: TRBV6-1; d_gene: TRBD1; abundance: many; j_gene: TRBJ2-7; CDR3nt: TGTGCCAGCAGTGAGGGGGACAGTTTCCACTACGAGCAGTACTTC; CDR3aa: CASSEGDSFHYEQYF
v_gene: TRBV14; d_gene: -; abundance: -; j_gene: TRBJ1-1; CDR3nt: TGTGCCAGCAGCCAAGATTGGGGGGGCGCGGGGGACACTGAAGCTTTCTTT; CDR3aa: CASSQDWGGAGDTEAFF
v_gene: TRBV7-2; d_gene: -; abundance: many; j_gene: TRBJ2-5; CDR3nt: TGTGCCAGCAGCTTAAGGATGGCAGGGAAAGAGACCCAGTACTTC; CDR3aa: CASSLRMAGKETQYF
v_gene: TRBV2; d_gene: -; abundance: many; j_gene: TRBJ1-5; CDR3nt: TGTGCCAGCAGTTCGCAGGGAGCAAATCAGCCCCAGCATTTT; CDR3aa: CASSSQGANQPQHF
v_gene: TRBV12-3/TRBV12-4; d_gene: TRBD2; abundance: many; j_gene: TRBJ2-2; CDR3nt: TGTGCCAGCGATCGGATAAGCGGGAGCACCGGGGAGCTGTTTTTT; CDR3aa: CASDRISGSTGELFF
v_gene: TRBV5-4; d_gene: TRBD1; abundance: -; j_gene: TRBJ2-4; CDR3nt: TGTGCCAGCAGCTTGACAGGGGCGGAAAACATTCAGTACTTC; CDR3aa: CASSLTGAENIQYF
v_gene: TRBV4-3; d_gene: -; abundance: many; j_gene: TRBJ2-7; CDR3nt: TGCGCCAGCAGCCAAGAAGACGGGAGTGTCTACGAGCAGTACTTC; CDR3aa: CASSQEDGSVYEQYF
v_gene: TRBV10-2; d_gene: -; abundance: few; j_gene: TRBJ2-7; CDR3nt: TGCGCCAGCAGCCAGGGTGTGCAGTACTTC; CDR3aa: CASSQGVQYF
v_gene: TRBV6-5; d_gene: -; abundance: many; j_gene: TRBJ1-5; CDR3nt: TGTGCCAGCAGTCACCGGGGAGGCCAGCCCCAGCATTTT; CDR3aa: CASSHRGGQPQHF
v_gene: TRBV14; d_gene: -; abundance: medium-sized; j_gene: TRBJ1-1; CDR3nt: TGTGCCAGCAGCCAAGGTAGGGGAAGGTGGGGCACTGAAGCTTTCTTT; CDR3aa: CASSQGRGRWGTEAFF
v_gene: TRBV6-2/TRBV6-3; d_gene: TRBD1; abundance: -; j_gene: TRBJ1-2; CDR3nt: TGTGCCAGCAGTTACGGGACAGGAGTCAACTATGGCTACACCTTC; CDR3aa: CASSYGTGVNYGYTF
v_gene: TRBV30; d_gene: TRBD1; abundance: many; j_gene: TRBJ2-5; CDR3nt: TGTGCCTGGAGTCGTAACAGGGGAAGAGAGACCCAGTACTTC; CDR3aa: CAWSRNRGRETQYF
v_gene: TRBV28; d_gene: TRBD1; abundance: -; j_gene: TRBJ1-5; CDR3nt: TGTGCCAGCAGCACCGGGACAGGGGGATTTAAGGGCAATCAGCCCCAGCATTTT; CDR3aa: CASSTGTGGFKGNQPQHF
v_gene: TRBV29-1; d_gene: TRBD2; abundance: many; j_gene: TRBJ2-7; CDR3nt: TGCAGCGTTGAACGGGAGGACAACTACGAGCAGTACTTC; CDR3aa: CSVEREDNYEQYF
v_gene: TRBV20-1; d_gene: -; abundance: many; j_gene: TRBJ2-7; CDR3nt: TGCAGTGCTACCTCCGGTCAATCGGACTACGAGCAGTACTTC; CDR3aa: CSATSGQSDYEQYF
v_gene: TRBV7-2; d_gene: -; abundance: many; j_gene: TRBJ2-2; CDR3nt: TGTGCCAGCAGCCCCCGGGTAGCGGCGCCCGGGGAGCTGTTTTTT; CDR3aa: CASSPRVAAPGELFF
v_gene: TRBV6-1; d_gene: -; abundance: many; j_gene: TRBJ2-5; CDR3nt: TGTGCCAGCAGCCCGACACCTGTCCAAGAGACCCAGTACTTC; CDR3aa: CASSPTPVQETQYF
v_gene: TRBV28; d_gene: -; abundance: many; j_gene: TRBJ1-3; CDR3nt: TGTGCCAGCAGTTTAGGGGAAAACACCATATATTTT; CDR3aa: CASSLGENTIYF
v_gene: TRBV24-1; d_gene: TRBD1; abundance: -; j_gene: TRBJ1-2; CDR3nt: TGTGCCACCACGCTACAGGGGGCCTATGGCTACACCTTC; CDR3aa: CATTLQGAYGYTF
v_gene: TRBV12-3/TRBV12-4; d_gene: -; abundance: few; j_gene: TRBJ2-5; CDR3nt: TGTGCCAGCAGTTCCGGACGGAGGGAAGAGACCCAGTACTTC; CDR3aa: CASSSGRREETQYF
v_gene: TRBV18; d_gene: TRBD2; abundance: -; j_gene: TRBJ2-7; CDR3nt: TGTGCCAGCTCCCCATCCAGTAGAGCGGGATCGGCCTACGAGCAGTACTTC; CDR3aa: CASSPSSRAGSAYEQYF
v_gene: TRBV2; d_gene: -; abundance: -; j_gene: TRBJ2-7; CDR3nt: TGTGCCAGCACTAACCTTGACAGCTCGTCCCTATACGAGCAGTACTTC; CDR3aa: CASTNLDSSSLYEQYF
v_gene: TRBV11-2; d_gene: -; abundance: few; j_gene: TRBJ2-7; CDR3nt: TGTGCCAGCAGCCATGGCCGGGCCCAGGACGAGCAGTACTTC; CDR3aa: CASSHGRAQDEQYF
v_gene: TRBV9; d_gene: -; abundance: few; j_gene: TRBJ1-3; CDR3nt: TGTGCCAGCAGCGTAGCGGCCACTTACTCTGGAAACACCATATATTTT; CDR3aa: CASSVAATYSGNTIYF
v_gene: TRBV27; d_gene: -; abundance: many; j_gene: TRBJ2-7; CDR3nt: TGTGCCAGCAGTTCCCAACTAGGAAGCTACGAGCAGTACTTC; CDR3aa: CASSSQLGSYEQYF
v_gene: TRBV5-5; d_gene: -; abundance: -; j_gene: TRBJ2-2; CDR3nt: TGTGCCAGCAGCTTTACACACAACACCGGGGAGCTGTTTTTT; CDR3aa: CASSFTHNTGELFF
v_gene: TRBV28; d_gene: -; abundance: many; j_gene: TRBJ1-1; CDR3nt: TGTGCCAGCCTACCATCTGGCATCATGAACACTGAAGCTTTCTTT; CDR3aa: CASLPSGIMNTEAFF
v_gene: TRBV3-1; d_gene: TRBD1; abundance: few; j_gene: TRBJ1-1; CDR3nt: TGTGCCAGCAGCCGAGAGGACAGGGGTATCCGAGCCACTGAAGCTTTCTTT; CDR3aa: CASSREDRGIRATEAFF
v_gene: TRBV20-1; d_gene: -; abundance: many; j_gene: TRBJ2-7; CDR3nt: TGCAGTGCGACAGGCGGGCCCTACGAGCAGTACTTC; CDR3aa: CSATGGPYEQYF
v_gene: TRBV7-9; d_gene: -; abundance: many; j_gene: TRBJ2-5; CDR3nt: TGTGCCAGCAGCCCGCACAGCGCAGCCGAGACCCAGTACTTC; CDR3aa: CASSPHSAAETQYF
v_gene: TRBV5-1; d_gene: -; abundance: many; j_gene: TRBJ2-2; CDR3nt: TGCGCCAGCAGCTTGGAGGGACGGACGAACACCGGGGAGCTGTTTTTT; CDR3aa: CASSLEGRTNTGELFF
v_gene: TRBV12-3/TRBV12-4; d_gene: TRBD1; abundance: many; j_gene: TRBJ2-5; CDR3nt: TGTGCCAGCAGTTTACGTAGTATAGGGGGCATGGAGACCCAGTACTTC; CDR3aa: CASSLRSIGGMETQYF
v_gene: TRBV4-3; d_gene: TRBD1; abundance: many; j_gene: TRBJ1-2; CDR3nt: TGCGCCAGCAGCCAAGATCTGGGACAGGGGCCCTATGGCTACACCTTC; CDR3aa: CASSQDLGQGPYGYTF
v_gene: TRBV28; d_gene: TRBD2; abundance: many; j_gene: TRBJ2-7; CDR3nt: TGTGCCAGCAGTTTAAGCGGGAGCGGTCCCCGGAGGCAGTACTTC; CDR3aa: CASSLSGSGPRRQYF
v_gene: TRBV20-1; d_gene: TRBD2; abundance: -; j_gene: TRBJ2-7; CDR3nt: TGCAGTGCTGGGGGGACTAGCGAGAGCTCCTACGAGCAGTACTTC; CDR3aa: CSAGGTSESSYEQYF
v_gene: TRBV12-3/TRBV12-4; d_gene: -; abundance: many; j_gene: TRBJ1-2; CDR3nt: TGTGCCAGCAGTTCGTACAGGGTTTTTGACTATGGCTACACCTTC; CDR3aa: CASSSYRVFDYGYTF
v_gene: TRBV10-3; d_gene: -; abundance: -; j_gene: TRBJ1-5; CDR3nt: TGTGCCATCAGTGAAGTCGGGTCAGGGCGCCAGCCCCAGCATTTT; CDR3aa: CAISEVGSGRQPQHF